The following is a TCR beta chain sequence with its context. Its antigen is currently not known. The record has no base qualities; no much larger clone is one base away. This sample stems from a study of cytomegalovirus exposure and HLA in healthy donors (dated by TCRdb to the late 2010s). In terms of the full investigation: An earlier analysis of approximately 640 of the donors reported 250 to 300 Gb of sequence data and roughly 100 million unique TCR beta sequences from 190 million or so T cells. An early release covering 550 to 650 HLA-typed donors comprised roughly 300 gigabases of sequencing data and 65 million to 100 million unique TCR sequences. The genetic ancestry cluster associated with self-reported Caucasian donors included around 76% of the 398 genotyped donors. The study was designed to test whether signatures of past pathogen exposure could be identified by cataloging public T cell receptors. Using immunosequencing, the study profiled T cell repertoires from about 650 subjects and related those repertoires to cytomegalovirus serostatus. Besides the first cohort of more than 650 subjects, a separate validation cohort made up of 120 different subjects was used. High-throughput TCR immunosequencing, statistical association of individual TCRs with disease status, and machine learning were combined to predict cytomegalovirus infection status. To study patterns of TCR occurrence, a later analysis re-analyzed previously published TCR beta repertoires from 550 to 800 donors and added high-resolution HLA genotyping. Rather than drawing on any new phenotypic data, the later analysis identified candidate immune exposures from TCR beta sequences and the way those sequences occurred across donors. To decide whether each TCR beta V gene segment behaved as functional or pseudogenic, an earlier analysis of over 500 of the donors relied on high-throughput TCR beta sequencing. Donor age, sex, ethnicity and CMV serostatus were collected together with the repertoire data. In a later genetic analysis, genome-wide SNP genotypes for about three fifths of the 666 donors were used, and that subset was treated as a discovery cohort. All discovery cohort repertoires had been generated using a single sequencing platform. HLA typing included class I and class II loci at four-digit resolution. Typing coverage differed by locus: A, B, C, DRB1 and DQB1 were typed in roughly 620-630 donors, DQA1 in roughly 500, DPA1 in 600 to 610, and DPB1 in 400 to 480. Because of strong linkage in the cohort, four to six DR-DQ haplotypes were treated as single units for association and clustering. Across roughly 420 genotyped donors of the cohort, an average of about 200,000 unique TCR beta nucleotide sequences per donor were sequenced, and around 19% of those sequences were non-productive.

Library preparation used the immunoSEQ multiplex PCR assay. The multiplex PCR relied on a mix of 60 forward primers for TCR Vbeta segments and 13 reverse primers for TCR Jbeta segments. The CDR3 region of rearranged TCR beta genes was amplified from genomic DNA by a multiplex PCR assay. The Illumina HiSeq System was used to sequence the amplified TCR beta libraries as 87-base-pair reads. The source study handled its data this way. In a later analysis, roughly 80 million unique TCR beta chains were counted across the 690 or so repertoires, and about 10 million of these chains were shared by at least two donors. A nearest-neighbor algorithm error-corrected the raw reads and collapsed the reads into unique sequences, merging closely related sequences to remove PCR and sequencing errors. CDR3 sequences were aligned to IMGT reference sequences to assign V, D and J gene segments. For a sequence to be retained, a match of at least six nucleotides was required to both a V gene segment and a J gene segment. A rearrangement was called productive if the CDR3 had no stop codons and remained in frame with V and J, and every other rearrangement was called non-productive. Following IMGT convention, CDR3 was defined as the stretch from the second conserved V-encoded cysteine up to the conserved J-encoded phenylalanine. The earlier analysis of fewer than 750 of the donors excluded sequences that lacked an unambiguous match to a single V gene segment. An earlier analysis of over 450 of the donors classified V segments as functional when productive rearrangements were above 56.7% and as segregating when the standard deviation between donors was above 5%. A statistical classification framework was developed to diagnose cytomegalovirus status using the catalog of TCR beta chain sequences. In a later analysis, V and J genes were assigned by comparing TCR nucleotide sequences against IMGT/GENE-DB human TR gene sequences. A later analysis assigned CDR3 sequences and most-parsimonious VDJ recombination scenarios with the TCRdist pipeline. A later analysis defined each TCR beta chain by its CDR3 amino acid sequence plus V-gene family, and excluded reads lacking a unique V-gene family. In a later analysis, 500 to 700 highly shared, low-generation-probability nucleotide sequences were removed to address suspected cross-contamination and a sequencing artifact. In a later analysis, a clonal expansion index for each public chain was calculated from normalized within-repertoire ranks of inferred template counts. In a later analysis, generation probabilities were computed using a VDJ recombination model fitted to out-of-frame rearrangements, and the results were checked against IGoR. A later analysis scored TCR-TCR, TCR-HLA and TCR-CMV co-occurrence with hypergeometric tests, applying a repertoire-size bias correction to TCR pairs. A later analysis estimated false discovery rates by permuting HLA or CMV assignments 20 times. In a later analysis, co-occurring TCRs were grouped using DBSCAN, and TCRdist sequence similarity was added for clustering within HLA-allele-positive subsets. Repertoires with fewer than 30,000 or more than 120,000 public chains were left out of co-occurrence clustering, as were roughly five repertoires with anomalous nucleotide sharing. The source is immuneACCESS, and TCRdb retained only in-frame sequences with V and J called. Part of the clones is not carried over; for the studies checked, unresolved V genes explain less than half of this, and the remainder is unexplained. The DNA was the basis for D and trimming; V, J and clone size are from that table. The table for this sample lists around 130,000 clones; 70% to 85% of them were counted only once. 2% to 3% of the sample belongs to the ten largest clones.

The paper as a whole reports these results and caveats: Linkage disequilibrium might explain the correlated functional status among segregating V segments, but an unknown experimental factor could not be excluded. Roughly uniform sequencing depth across donors was assumed in presence/absence analyses, although this assumption may not hold. In vitro tests confirmed that a few of the cytomegalovirus-associated TCR beta chains recognize cytomegalovirus antigens. Specific HLA alleles were associated with around 18,000 TCR beta sequences at a false discovery rate of 0.05 in a later analysis. An earlier analysis of 587 of the donors showed that most TCR beta V segments appeared in productive rearrangements either about 87% or about 30% of the time, which broadly matched IMGT annotations. A further reported finding was that TCR beta sequences accurately predicted the HLA-A and HLA-B alleles for most subjects in the first cohort. When HLA alleles, especially DR and DQ, strongly co-occurred, attributing TCR associations to individual alleles was difficult. A cluster of highly shared sequence variants was judged likely to represent a technical artifact of the sequencing pipeline. Some IMGT-functional V segments, including TRBV6-2 and TRBV6-3, could not be distinguished by the 87-base-pair reads and were therefore excluded. For the cohort, immune exposure information was limited to CMV serostatus. The study listed 150 to 200 TCR beta chains as associated with cytomegalovirus. Only TCR beta chains were sequenced in this cohort, and the absence of alpha or paired-chain data limited detectable features. A later genetic analysis reported fewer N-insertions in productive TCRs among donors in an Asian-associated ancestry cluster than the roughly 700-donor mean. Because HLA typing was unavailable for some donors at each locus, only the typed subset was used in association tests. Compared with equally common non-associated chains, HLA-associated TCR beta chains in a later analysis were more clonally expanded and had lower generation probabilities. According to a later analysis, TCR association rates differed among HLA loci, with DRB1 alleles showing the most associated TCRs and HLA-C alleles showing the fewest. Because counts were too low, roughly 18 rarely observed V segments, including chromosome 9 orphons, were left out of the earlier analysis of a few hundred of the donors. In both the original and validation cohorts, the classifier was reported to diagnose cytomegalovirus status with high specificity and sensitivity. While some public TCRs were present in many individuals, most TCR sequences turned up only very rarely across donors. Most CMV-associated TCR beta chains appeared to be HLA-restricted in a later analysis, and the HLA associations seemed to be driven largely by CMV exposure. The authors suggested that the approach could potentially be extended to other disease states and immunological phenotypes. V-gene and J-gene trimming of TCR beta chains was associated with a missense DCLRE1C variant in a later genetic analysis, and the association was replicated in an independent cohort. According to a later analysis, parvovirus B19, influenza, CMV and Epstein-Barr virus appeared linked to several top co-occurrence clusters.

CDR1 and CDR2 (SGHTS, YDEGEE) derive from the germline V gene. The CDR3 contains 15 residues, cysteine and phenylalanine counted. Only the CDR3 portion is preserved as DNA: 45 bases, with reading frame beginning at the first base. The cohort was made up of 666 healthy bone marrow donors. At the time of sampling, all cohort members were nominally healthy, though unrecorded immune exposures were likely present. The donor was CMV seronegative and belonged to the group of 320 or so seronegative cohort members. A peripheral blood sample was collected from each donor, and TCR beta sequencing was performed on peripheral blood mononuclear cells. Genomic DNA extraction from the blood cell samples was performed with the Qiagen DNeasy Blood Extraction Kit.

The sequence links TRBV5-8 to TRBJ2-7; 7 nucleotides in the junction match TRBD1. The closer fit of TRBJ2-1 to the DNA end suggests the J call may be wrong. The source is a man aged 50 or older in good health and CMV-seronegative. The sequencing sample was made of PBMCs. The sequence in DNA is TGTGCCAGCAGCTGGGGCAGGGGGTCCTACAATGAGCAGTTCTTC. It specifies CASSWGRGSYNEQFF.